The T cell receptor (beta chain) described here comes from a study of T cell repertoires in aging, cancer and after chemotherapy (dated by TCRdb to the late 2010s). Background for the entire study: Donors spanned six age groups from 30 or younger to 70 or older, with at least three individuals per group. Control TCR repertoires from healthy donors were recorded over several months to years, and clear clonal overlap was observed across re-sampling. Several million TCR reads were contained in the full dataset. To look at immunoaging and at how T cells reconstitute after chemotherapy, the study profiled TCR beta repertoires in peripheral blood from both healthy donors and cancer patients. Alongside some 96 healthy donors serving as a reference group, the cohort included 218 cancer patients, of whom about 93 had hematological cancers and approximately 120 had solid cancers.

Genomic DNA extracted from peripheral blood, rather than sorted cells or RNA, was used as the source for amplification of TCR beta rearrangements. Multiplex touch-down PCR with a mixed TRB-A/B primer pool was used to amplify rearranged TRB sequences covering the V, D and J segments. Two consecutive PCR reactions with Phusion HS II polymerase added Illumina adapters and sample indices to the amplicons. After gel purification with the NucleoSpin Gel and PCR Clean-up kit, the amplicons were checked using Qubit and an Agilent 2100 Bioanalyzer. Libraries were sequenced on an Illumina MiSeq using 600-cycle, single-indexed, paired-end runs. On the study's bioinformatics: MiXCR versions 2.12 and 3.0.5 were used to process TRB sequences. A clone was defined as each unique CDR3 nucleotide sequence, and only productive sequences supported by at least two reads were kept. The repertoire metrics were Shannon diversity, evenness, clonality (defined as one minus evenness), and alpha-parameterized diversity profiles covering alpha 0 to 5. The IGoR algorithm was used to compute generation probabilities of clones in paired pre- and post-chemotherapy samples. TCRdb's own reprocessing of the public reads used fastp at Q25 and MiXCR and kept productive beta chains. Merged by CDR3 protein, the rows form single entries marked with the most common genes and DNA. What appears here as the V and J calls and clone size reflects TCRdb's work, not the paper's. For this sample the table gives some 11,000 distinct CDR3 sequences, of which 40% to 45% were detected only once. The ten top clones hold around 6.9% of the sample.

What the authors observed across the whole study: An increase in median generation probability over the chemotherapy interval was observed in both cancer cohorts, suggesting that the repertoire was reconstituted through rebound thymic output. The authors noted that the repertoire data do not allow conclusions about immunological memory after chemotherapy. Untreated patients with hematological or solid cancers showed significantly lower blood TCR diversity and higher clonality than age-matched healthy donors. In healthy donors, the decline in TCR diversity with age was mainly due to loss of richness, whereas in cancer patients loss of evenness also played a role.

The sample holds a few counts of this clonotype. Its antigen target is currently unknown. The input lacks base qualities; no much larger clone sits a single base away. The material sequenced was blood. The clonotype was recovered from a human donor in good health.

The CDR3 in this case is CASSPAPGQGLGEQFF. At the DNA level, the sequence is TGTGCCAGCAGCCCAGCCCCGGGACAGGGACTTGGCGAGCAGTTCTTC. The rearranged segments are TRBV12-3 or TRBV12-4 and TRBJ2-1; 9 of the junction bases match TRBD1. Including the terminal cysteine and phenylalanine, the CDR3 comprises 16 residues. Here the CDR3 DNA is all that survives: 48 bases in frame from base 1. V has 6 bases trimmed and J has 10 bases trimmed; junction bases matching no gene number 16.